The entry below gives a single T cell receptor beta chain sequence along with its context. The antigen remains undetermined. This sample was taken from a study of monozygotic twins with inflammatory bowel disease. Study-wide results and limits: Especially where disease activity was present, IBD patients had fewer clonotypes in common with others than healthy twins did.

TCRdb reprocessed the 5' RACE reads, keeping one entry per CDR3 protein, no DNA. The sample totals hundreds of thousands of distinct CDR3 sequences. CDR1 is KGHSH, CDR2 LQKENI, per germline. The CDR3 length is 18 residues. The sequencing sample was made of blood. V and J are TRBV18 and TRBJ2-6; with no DNA, the TCRdb D assignment of TRBD1 cannot be verified. This receptor was identified in a human donor with ulcerative colitis or Crohn's disease, or a healthy co-twin of an affected twin (not recorded which). This CDR3 is CASSPPPGQISGANVLTF.